This T cell receptor (beta chain) originates from a study of vaccination and CD4 T cells after COVID-19. Across the study: Six men and four women formed the convalescents, two being Hispanic.

With the Oncomine TCR Beta short-read assay, DNA from cultured CD4+ T cells was sequenced. In TCRdb, the PCR reads were re-called with MiXCR into one record per CDR3 protein. This sample yields about 9,100 distinct CDR3 sequences, of which roughly 71% are seen a single time; around 40% belongs to the top ten. Treatment reported: roughly 11-day PBMC culture with coronavirus spike peptide pools or control peptides (ViraFEST assay). Peptide pools at approximately 10 ug/ml, together with 7.5 to 10 IU/ml IL-2, were added to cultures of roughly 2 million PBMCs per well. This clonotype was counted a few times. Its antigen is as yet unknown. Germline V lookup: CDR1 MDHEN, CDR2 SYDVKM. J gave up 0 bases and V 2 bases, and 7 bases lay outside the gene matches. The CDR3 runs to 18 residues.

Sequencing was carried out using CD4+ T cells from blood, cultured in vitro. The genes are TRBV28 and TRBJ2-3; 11 nucleotides match TRBD2. The TCR was taken from a human donor who had recovered from COVID-19. For the CDR3, the DNA is TGTGCCAGCAGTTTACTTGGACTAGCGGGTTCGAGCACAGATACGCAGTATTTT. This sequence encodes CASSLLGLAGSSTDTQYF.